The 12 T cell receptor beta chains below were found in one sample sequenced in a study of metastatic and nonmetastatic thyroid tumors. Through MiXCR, TCRdb re-clonotyped the PCR reads. The sample contains about 47,000 clones, 24% of which appear only once. Each patient went into thyroid surgery without having received any treatment. The sequencing input was blood. These receptors were obtained from a male donor with papillary thyroid cancer or a benign thyroid nodule (not recorded which). Some clones in this sample may be carry-over from other donors' samples.

The J gene is TRBJ2-7, the V gene TRBV6-2 or TRBV6-3; D perhaps matches TRBD2 (7 bases). The V and J ends lost 9 bases and 3 bases respectively, with 15 bases between them. Germline CDR1 and CDR2: MNHEY and SVGEGT. The CDR3 sequence is 13 residues long. This chain's CDR3 is CASGRGSNYEQYF. Written as DNA, the CDR3 is TGTGCCAGTGGGAGGGGGAGTAACTACGAGCAGTACTTC.

This clone was observed many times. The chain has TRBV7-9 and TRBJ1-1; the D gene is possibly TRBD1 (6 bases). The CDR3 length is 13 residues. V was shortened by 3 bases and J by 4 bases, with 9 bases between the two germline ends. The germline V gene encodes CDR1 SEHNR and CDR2 FQNEAQ (reference sequence). The chain's CDR3 is CASSLGAGTEAFF. The CDR3 nucleotides read TGTGCCAGCAGCTTGGGGGCCGGCACTGAAGCTTTCTTT. Full variable domain (remainder filled in from reference TRBV7-9 and TRBJ1-1): DTGVSQNPRHKITKRGQNVTFRCDPISEHNRLYWYRQTLGQGPEFLTYFQNEAQLEKSRLLSDRFSAERPKGSFSTLEIQRTEQGDSAMYLCASSLGAGTEAFFGQGTRLTVV.

This clone was seen many times. The chain employs TRBV11-3 and TRBJ1-1, with D maybe TRBD1 (6 bases). The V end was cut by 1 base, the J end by 6 bases, with 12 bases between. Germline CDR1 and CDR2: SGHNT and YENEEA. This CDR3 has 14 amino acids. CDR3: CASSLAGGAAEAFF. The CDR3 coding sequence is TGTGCCAGCAGCTTAGCGGGGGGCGCGGCTGAAGCTTTCTTT.

The gene calls are TRBV19 and TRBJ2-7; unclear D gene. This CDR3 has 12 residues. The V and J ends lost 4 bases and 3 bases respectively, with 7 bases between them. Germline CDR1 reads LNHDA; CDR2 reads SQIVND (reference sequence). DNA of the CDR3: TGTGCCAGTAGTAGGTCCGGCTACGAGCAGTACTTC. This encodes CASSRSGYEQYF.

At least ten counts were recorded for this clone. The same CDR3 also results from other DNA sequences found in this sample. Here the CDR3 reads CASSSLGSYEQYF. The CDR3, as DNA: TGCGCCAGCAGCTCACTAGGATCCTACGAGCAGTACTTC. The V gene is TRBV5-1, the J gene TRBJ2-7; tentatively, D is TRBD2 (5 bases). Germline V gene data show CDR1 as SGHRS and CDR2 as YFSETQ. The CDR3 length is 13 residues. Trimming took 3 bases from V and 1 from J, leaving 8 bases between them.

V gene TRBV11-2 combines with J gene TRBJ1-2; perhaps TRBD1 as D (5 bases). This CDR3 is 19 amino acids long. V lost 4 bases and J 5 bases, leaving 29 bases between the germline ends. Looked up from germline, CDR1 is SGHAT and CDR2 is FQNNGV. CDR3 loop: CASSSLVDSQGPGGYGYTF. The CDR3 DNA sequence: TGTGCCAGCAGCTCCCTCGTCGACAGTCAGGGCCCCGGGGGGTATGGCTACACCTTC.

The genes are TRBV4-1 and TRBJ1-6; 7 nucleotides align to TRBD1. CDR1 is MGHRA and CDR2 is YSYEKL in the germline V gene. The ends lost 1 base at V and 9 bases at J; junction bases unmatched: 3. The CDR3 has 14 residues. CDR3 sequence: CASSQGQGSSPLHF. The CDR3 nucleotides are TGCGCCAGCAGCCAAGGACAGGGAAGTTCACCCCTCCACTTT.

This chain connects TRBV7-9 to TRBJ1-2; D is undetermined. Trimming stripped 1 base from V and 4 bases from J, with 10 bases between. CDR3 size: 14 residues. Germline values: CDR1 SEHNR, CDR2 FQNEAQ (reference sequence). The CDR3 loop reads CASSLEPYFYGYTF. Here the CDR3 DNA reads TGTGCCAGCAGCTTAGAGCCTTATTTCTATGGCTACACCTTC. Together with reference TRBV7-9 and TRBJ1-2, the CDR3 gives the full variable domain: DTGVSQNPRHKITKRGQNVTFRCDPISEHNRLYWYRQTLGQGPEFLTYFQNEAQLEKSRLLSDRFSAERPKGSFSTLEIQRTEQGDSAMYLCASSLEPYFYGYTFGSGTRLTVV.

Here the CDR3 DNA reads TGTGCCAGCAGCTTGGTTGGGGGTAACTACAATGAGCAGTTCTTC. This translates into CASSLVGGNYNEQFF. The chain carries TRBV5-6 and TRBJ2-1; the D gene could be TRBD1 or TRBD2 (5 bases each). Germline V gives CDR1 SGHDT, CDR2 YYEEEE. V lost 0 bases and J lost 3, with 10 bases in between. The CDR3 totals 15 residues.

The chain is built from TRBV20-1 and TRBJ2-1, with no clear D. Trimming removed 6 bases from V and 8 bases from J, with 17 bases in between. The V gene's germline CDR1 is DFQATT and CDR2 SNEGSKA (reference sequence). The CDR3 contains 13 residues. CDR3 coding DNA: TGCAGTGCGGACCTCGGGTCGGTGGATGAGCAGTTCTTC. Translation gives CSADLGSVDEQFF.

This clone has a handful of counts. The CDR3 DNA is TGTGCCAGCACCTCAGACAGTTATGGCTACACCTTC. Residues: CASTSDSYGYTF. This rearrangement joins TRBV12-3 or TRBV12-4 to TRBJ1-2; D is possibly TRBD1 (5 bases). Trimming pared 7 bases from V and 5 bases from J, leaving 11 bases between. This CDR3 spans 12 amino acids.

This clone occurred a few times. The V and J genes are TRBV6-2 or TRBV6-3 and TRBJ2-7; 7 nucleotides align to TRBD2. Germline values: CDR1 MNHEY, CDR2 SVGEGT. V lost 7 bases, J lost 9 bases, and 9 bases stayed unmatched. The CDR3 has 12 amino acids. This CDR3 reads CASTSGGSGQYF. The CDR3 nucleotides read TGTGCCAGCACCTCGGGGGGAAGCGGGCAGTACTTC.